The 29 T cell receptor beta chains given below trace back to one sample, sequenced in a study of cytomegalovirus exposure and HLA in healthy donors. Some clones are missing from TCRdb's copy, which holds only in-frame ones; the method was immunoSEQ multiplex PCR. The repertoire includes 70,000 or so clones, around 95% of them detected once, and under 2% sits in the top ten. Sequencing input: PBMCs. Receptors were obtained from a woman aged 18-29 years in good health and CMV-seropositive.

The J gene is TRBJ1-1, the V gene TRBV29-1; D is uncertain. This CDR3 comprises 13 residues. Germline V gives CDR1 SQVTM, CDR2 ANQGSEA. Trimming removed 6 bases from V and 1 base from J, with 12 bases in between. CDR3 amino acids: CSVSGGGNTEAFF. Written as DNA, the CDR3 is TGCAGCGTCTCTGGTGGCGGGAACACTGAAGCTTTCTTT.

The V gene is TRBV5-6, the J gene TRBJ1-5; D remains ambiguous. Germline V gives CDR1 SGHDT, CDR2 YYEEEE. The ends were cut back, 4 bases at V and 6 bases at J, with 17 bases in the middle. The CDR3 contains 15 residues. Here the CDR3 reads CASSLRPDGRQPQHF. For the CDR3, the DNA is TGTGCCAGCAGCCTACGGCCAGATGGGCGTCAGCCCCAGCATTTT.

The V gene is TRBV7-9, the J gene TRBJ1-6, with D maybe TRBD1 (5 bases). The CDR3 consists of 15 residues. V lost 2 bases to trimming and J lost 5 bases, with 10 bases between them. Germline V gene lookup returns CDR1 SEHNR and CDR2 FQNEAQ (reference sequence). Here the CDR3 reads CASSLFGGNNSPLHF. In nucleotides, the CDR3 is TGTGCCAGCAGCTTATTTGGGGGGAATAATTCACCCCTCCACTTT.

The chain carries TRBV2 and TRBJ2-7; D remains unclear. Germline lookup yields CDR1 SNHLY and CDR2 FYNNEI. V was shortened by 7 bases and J by 2 bases, with 9 bases between the two germline ends. The CDR3 length is 12 residues. As DNA, the CDR3 is TGTGCCAGCAAAATGGAGACCTACGAGCAGTACTTC. Translated, it gives CASKMETYEQYF.

The chain couples TRBV9 to TRBJ2-1; D perhaps matches TRBD2 (5 bases). The CDR3 consists of 12 residues. The germline gives CDR1 SGDLS, CDR2 YYNGEE. Trimming took off 0 bases at V and 11 bases at J, with 9 bases between the two ends. The CDR3 nucleotides read TGTGCCAGCAGCGTAGGAGGGAGACAGCAGTTCTTC. This sequence encodes CASSVGGRQQFF.

The chain couples TRBV1 to TRBJ1-2; the table calls TRBD1, which could not be checked here. TRBV1 is a pseudogene. This CDR3 is built from 15 residues. DNA of the CDR3: TGCACCAGCAGCCCCGAAAAAGGGGGCGCCGGGGGCTACACCTTC. Translation gives CTSSPEKGGAGGYTF.

The chain carries TRBV6-5 and TRBJ2-3; D perhaps matches TRBD2 (7 bases). The V end lost 6 bases, the J end lost 6 bases, and 19 bases lay between the germline ends. The CDR3 is made up of 15 amino acids. The germline V gene has CDR1 MNHEY and CDR2 SVGAGI. The CDR3 DNA sequence: TGTGCCAGCAGCGCCGATAGGGGGGGGTGGGATACGCAGTATTTT. Translating it yields CASSADRGGWDTQYF.

V is TRBV7-8 and J is TRBJ1-4; D is undetermined. Trimming took 2 bases from V and 2 from J, leaving 3 bases between them. This CDR3 comprises 13 residues. Germline V gene sequence: CDR1 SGHVS, CDR2 FQNEAQ. The CDR3 DNA is TGTGCCAGCAGCTTAAGCACTAATGAAAAACTGTTTTTT. Translated: CASSLSTNEKLFF.

CDR3 DNA: TGTGCCAGCAGTTGGGACAGAAGGGATCAGCCCCAGCATTTT. Protein: CASSWDRRDQPQHF. The chain carries TRBV2 and TRBJ1-5; TRBD1 aligns across 7 bases. Per germline, CDR1 SNHLY and CDR2 FYNNEI. V lost 5 bases, J lost 5 bases, and 6 bases stayed unmatched. The CDR3 loop spans 14 amino acids.

The chain combines TRBV7-2 with TRBJ1-1; D unclear. The CDR3 consists of 14 residues. Deletions cut 3 bases from V and 4 bases from J, with 12 bases between. Germline V gene data show CDR1 as SGHTA and CDR2 as FQGNSA. Written as DNA, the CDR3 is TGTGCCAGCAGCTTTGCAGGCCGGGGCACTGAAGCTTTCTTT. Translation: CASSFAGRGTEAFF.

The chain employs TRBV14 and TRBJ1-2; D is unresolved. This CDR3 is 15 amino acids long. Germline CDR1 is SGHDN and CDR2 is FVKESK. V dropped 0 bases and J dropped 4 bases, with 12 bases sitting between them. The DNA for the CDR3 is TGTGCCAGCAGCCAAGATGCGCGGGCTGGCTATGGCTACACCTTC. Translation: CASSQDARAGYGYTF.

V and J are TRBV29-1 and TRBJ1-2; D call uncertain. The CDR3 runs to 14 residues. In germline, CDR1 is SQVTM, CDR2 ANQGSEA. V was clipped by 5 bases and J by 2 bases, with 15 bases between them. CDR3 nucleotides: TGCAGCGTTCCTCTGGCCGTTCCCAACTATGGCTACACCTTC. Translated: CSVPLAVPNYGYTF.

The chain links TRBV30 to TRBJ2-1; D ambiguous. V lost 3 bases to trimming and J lost 1 base, with 4 bases between them. Looked up from germline, CDR1 is GTSNPN and CDR2 is SVGIG (reference sequence). The CDR3 extends over 12 amino acids. The CDR3 here is CAWSPSYNEQFF. CDR3 sequence (DNA): TGTGCCTGGAGCCCATCCTACAATGAGCAGTTCTTC. The full variable domain, with the rest looked up from reference TRBV30 and TRBJ2-1, is SQTIHQWPATLVQPVGSPLSLECTVEGTSNPNLYWYRQAAGRGLQLLFYSVGIGQISSEVPQNLSASRPQDRQFILSSKKLLLSDSGFYLCAWSPSYNEQFFGPGTRLTVL.

This chain links TRBV18 with TRBJ2-5; D might be TRBD1 (5 bases). The CDR3 loop spans 14 amino acids. Trimming took off 1 base at V and 5 bases at J, with 11 bases between the two ends. Germline-derived CDR1 and CDR2 are KGHSH and LQKENI. This CDR3 is CASSPQAGSETQYF. The CDR3 coding sequence is TGTGCCAGCTCACCACAGGCAGGGTCGGAGACCCAGTACTTC.

The rearrangement joins TRBV9 to TRBJ2-3, with TRBD2 matching over 8 bases. Germline assignment: CDR1 SGDLS and CDR2 YYNGEE. The CDR3 is 16 amino acids. Trimming at V came to 2 bases and at J to 3 bases, leaving 8 bases not matched to a gene. Here the CDR3 reads CASSVVGGVATDTQYF. As DNA, the CDR3 is TGTGCCAGCAGCGTGGTCGGGGGGGTGGCAACAGATACGCAGTATTTT. The whole variable domain, remainder taken from reference TRBV9 and TRBJ2-3, is DSGVTQTPKHLITATGQRVTLRCSPRSGDLSVYWYQQSLDQGLQFLIQYYNGEERAKGNILERFSAQQFPDLHSELNLSSLELGDSALYFCASSVVGGVATDTQYFGPGTRLTVL.

The gene calls are TRBV7-8 and TRBJ2-2; 8 bases match TRBD2. The germline V gene encodes CDR1 SGHVS and CDR2 FQNEAQ. The V segment lost 1 base and the J segment 2 bases; nucleotides outside the gene matches: 6. This CDR3 contains 17 residues. CDR3 nucleotides: TGTGCCAGCAGCTTAGGTAGCGGGACTACAAACACCGGGGAGCTGTTTTTT. Protein sequence: CASSLGSGTTNTGELFF.

The rearrangement links TRBV25-1 to TRBJ1-6, with TRBD1 identical over 7 bases. In germline, CDR1 is MGHDK, CDR2 SYGVNS. V was pared by 5 bases and J by 6 bases, with 7 bases of the junction left unmatched. The CDR3 has 15 amino acids. CDR3 DNA: TGTGCCAGCAGTCAAACCGGGACAGCTAATTCACCCCTCCACTTT. Its translation is CASSQTGTANSPLHF.

The chain employs TRBV4-1 and TRBJ2-1; 13 nucleotides align to TRBD2. The CDR3 loop spans 16 amino acids. Germline CDR1 reads MGHRA; CDR2 reads YSYEKL. With V trimmed by 0 bases and J by 8 bases, 4 bases remained unmatched. The CDR3, as DNA: TGCGCCAGCAGCCAAGAGGGACTAGCGGGGTGGGATGAGCAGTTCTTC. Protein sequence: CASSQEGLAGWDEQFF.

The chain links TRBV19 to TRBJ1-4; D is unclear. The germline CDR1 and CDR2 sequences are LNHDA and SQIVND (reference sequence). Between the trimmed V and J ends, which lost 7 bases and 5 bases, there was a span of 14 bases. The CDR3 extends over 14 amino acids. This CDR3 reads CASTYPAGNEKLFF. The CDR3 DNA sequence: TGTGCCAGTACCTACCCGGCGGGAAATGAAAAACTGTTTTTT.

The chain couples TRBV19 to TRBJ1-2; D is uncertain. Trimming took 4 bases from V and 6 from J, leaving 12 bases between them. The CDR3 is made up of 13 amino acids. From germline, CDR1 is LNHDA and CDR2 SQIVND (reference sequence). The CDR3 sequence is CASSNEGRDGYTF. Written as DNA, the CDR3 is TGTGCCAGTAGTAATGAGGGTAGGGATGGCTACACCTTC.

The CDR3, as DNA: TGTGCCTGGAGCGGTGGACAGGGGAGAACTGAAGCTTTCTTT. Amino acid sequence: CAWSGGQGRTEAFF. The chain recombines TRBV30 with TRBJ1-1; 9 positions match TRBD1. The germline V gene has CDR1 GTSNPN and CDR2 SVGIG (reference sequence). J was trimmed by 5 bases and V by 3 bases; bases with no gene match: 7. CDR3 size: 14 residues.

This chain links TRBV6-4 with TRBJ2-3; no clear D gene. The CDR3 runs 13 residues. CDR1 is MRHNA and CDR2 is SNTAGT in the germline V gene. The V gene lost 0 bases and the J gene lost 4 bases, with 5 bases spanning the gap. The CDR3 nucleotides read TGTGCCAGCAGTGACTCTCGGGCAGATACGCAGTATTTT. It translates to CASSDSRADTQYF.

V gene TRBV6-5 combines with J gene TRBJ2-7; a possible D gene is TRBD1 (6 bases). The CDR3 loop spans 13 amino acids. V was pared by 6 bases and J by 0 bases, with 9 bases between. Germline CDR1 is MNHEY and CDR2 is SVGAGI. The DNA of the CDR3 is TGTGCCAGCAGCAGGGACAACTCCTACGAGCAGTACTTC. It codes for CASSRDNSYEQYF.

This clone appeared once. The rearrangement uses TRBV27 and TRBJ1-1, with 8 bases matching TRBD1. This CDR3 has 14 amino acids. In germline, CDR1 is MNHEY, CDR2 SMNVEV (reference sequence). Trimming took 5 bases from V and 1 from J; bases not matched to a gene: 3. The CDR3 DNA follows: TGTGCCAGCAGTCCGACAGGGGAGAACACTGAAGCTTTCTTT. It codes for CASSPTGENTEAFF.

The genes are TRBV28 and TRBJ1-5, with 9 positions matching TRBD1. J gave up 4 bases and V 5 bases, and 3 bases lay outside the gene matches. Germline CDR1 is MDHEN and CDR2 is SYDVKM. The CDR3 has 14 amino acids. CDR3: CASSPDRGNQPQHF. CDR3 coding DNA: TGTGCCAGCAGTCCGGACAGGGGAAATCAGCCCCAGCATTTT.

The V call is TRBV10-3, the J call TRBJ1-2; D perhaps matches TRBD1 (5 bases). CDR1 is ENHRY, CDR2 SYGVKD, per germline. This CDR3 region has 17 residues. The V and J ends lost 2 bases and 6 bases respectively, with 22 bases between them. Here the CDR3 reads CAISELMGQGGGDGYTF. DNA for the CDR3: TGTGCCATCAGTGAGCTCATGGGGCAGGGAGGCGGTGATGGCTACACCTTC.

This rearrangement joins TRBV7-6 to TRBJ2-1, with D unresolved. V was cut by 5 bases and J by 0 bases, with 11 bases left in between. CDR3 size: 15 residues. The germline V gene has CDR1 SGHVS and CDR2 FNYEAQ. CDR3 DNA sequence: TGTGCCAGCAGCCCCCAATTCGGCTCCTACAATGAGCAGTTCTTC. This codes for CASSPQFGSYNEQFF.

J is TRBJ1-2 and V is TRBV12-5; D might be TRBD1 (5 bases). Germline V gives CDR1 LGHNT, CDR2 FRNRAP. Trimming took off 7 bases at V and 3 bases at J, with 15 bases between the two ends. The CDR3 consists of 14 residues. The CDR3 is CASAPRERDYGYTF. CDR3 DNA sequence: TGTGCTAGTGCCCCCAGGGAAAGGGACTATGGCTACACCTTC.

On this clone itself: The germline gene is not matched at one end of the junction; a read error may be the cause. V gene TRBV2 combines with J gene TRBJ2-3; weak D call: TRBD2 (5 bases). Germline loops: CDR1 SNHLY, CDR2 FYNNEI. CDR3 size: 14 residues. CDR3 loop: CASSDIASTDTQYF. The CDR3, as DNA: TGTGCCAGCAGTGACATTGCTAGCACCGATACGCAGTATTTT.